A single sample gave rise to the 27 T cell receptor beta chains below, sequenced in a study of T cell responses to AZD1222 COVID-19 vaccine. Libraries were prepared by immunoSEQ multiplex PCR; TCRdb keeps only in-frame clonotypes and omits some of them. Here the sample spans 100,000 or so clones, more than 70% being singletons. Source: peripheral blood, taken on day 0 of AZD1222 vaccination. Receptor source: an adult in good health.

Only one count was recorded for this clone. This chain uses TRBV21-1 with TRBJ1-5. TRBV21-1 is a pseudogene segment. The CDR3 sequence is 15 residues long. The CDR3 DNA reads TGTGCCAGCAGCCCTCCAGGACGGGGGGATCAGCCCCAGCATTTT. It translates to CASSPPGRGDQPQHF.

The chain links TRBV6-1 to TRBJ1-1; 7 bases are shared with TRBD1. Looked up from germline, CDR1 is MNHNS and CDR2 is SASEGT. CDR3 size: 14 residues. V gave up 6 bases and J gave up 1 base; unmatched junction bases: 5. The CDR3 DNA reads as TGTGCCAGCAGCCCGACAGGGCGGAACACTGAAGCTTTCTTT. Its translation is CASSPTGRNTEAFF.

This chain's CDR3 is CAISYNNEQFF. DNA of the CDR3: TGTGCCATCAGCTACAACAATGAGCAGTTCTTC. The chain is built from TRBV10-3 and TRBJ2-1; no definite D call. The CDR3 covers 11 residues. Germline V gene lookup returns CDR1 ENHRY and CDR2 SYGVKD. V was pared by 6 bases and J by 5 bases, with 5 bases between.

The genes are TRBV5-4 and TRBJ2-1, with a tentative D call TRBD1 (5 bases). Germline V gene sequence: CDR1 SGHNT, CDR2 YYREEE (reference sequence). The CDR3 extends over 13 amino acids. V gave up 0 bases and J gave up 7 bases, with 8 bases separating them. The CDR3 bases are TGTGCCAGCAGCTTGGTTGGGGCAAATGAGCAGTTCTTC. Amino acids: CASSLVGANEQFF.

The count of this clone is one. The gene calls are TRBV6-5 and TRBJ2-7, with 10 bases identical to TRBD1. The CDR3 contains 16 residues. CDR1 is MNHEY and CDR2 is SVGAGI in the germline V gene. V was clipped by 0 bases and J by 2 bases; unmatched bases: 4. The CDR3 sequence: CASSYSAGTGAYEQYF. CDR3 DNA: TGTGCCAGCAGTTACTCCGCCGGGACAGGGGCCTACGAGCAGTACTTC.

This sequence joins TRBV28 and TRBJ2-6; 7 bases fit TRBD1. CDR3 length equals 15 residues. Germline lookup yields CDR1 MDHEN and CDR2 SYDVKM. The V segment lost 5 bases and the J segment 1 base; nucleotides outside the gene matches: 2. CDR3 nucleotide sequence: TGTGCCAGCAGTGAACAGGGGTCTGGGGCCAACGTCCTGACTTTC. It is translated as CASSEQGSGANVLTF.

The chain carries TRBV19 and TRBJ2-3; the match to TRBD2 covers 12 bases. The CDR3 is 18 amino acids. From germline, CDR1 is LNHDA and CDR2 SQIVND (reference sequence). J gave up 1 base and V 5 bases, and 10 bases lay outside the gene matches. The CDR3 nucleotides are TGTGCCAGTAGTCCCCGGACTAGCGGGATAGGGGGCACAGATACGCAGTATTTT. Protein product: CASSPRTSGIGGTDTQYF.

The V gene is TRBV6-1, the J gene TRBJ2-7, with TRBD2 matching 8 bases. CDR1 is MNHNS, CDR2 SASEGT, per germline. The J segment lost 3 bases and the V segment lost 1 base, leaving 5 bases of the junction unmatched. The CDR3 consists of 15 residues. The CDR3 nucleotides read TGTGCCAGCAGTGAAGAGGGCGGGAGGAACTACGAGCAGTACTTC. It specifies CASSEEGGRNYEQYF.

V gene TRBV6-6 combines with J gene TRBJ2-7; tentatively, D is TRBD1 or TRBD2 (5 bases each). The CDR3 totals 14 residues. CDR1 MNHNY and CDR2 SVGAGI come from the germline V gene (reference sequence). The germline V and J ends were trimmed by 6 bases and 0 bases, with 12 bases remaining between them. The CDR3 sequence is CASRSTGPSYEQYF. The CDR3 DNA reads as TGTGCCAGCAGATCCACGGGGCCCTCCTACGAGCAGTACTTC.

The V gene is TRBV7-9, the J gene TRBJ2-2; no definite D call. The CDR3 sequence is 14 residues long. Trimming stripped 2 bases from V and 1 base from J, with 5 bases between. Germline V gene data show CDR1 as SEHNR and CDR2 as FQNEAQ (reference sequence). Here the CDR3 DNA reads TGTGCCAGCAGCTTATCGCAGAACACCGGGGAGCTGTTTTTT. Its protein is CASSLSQNTGELFF.

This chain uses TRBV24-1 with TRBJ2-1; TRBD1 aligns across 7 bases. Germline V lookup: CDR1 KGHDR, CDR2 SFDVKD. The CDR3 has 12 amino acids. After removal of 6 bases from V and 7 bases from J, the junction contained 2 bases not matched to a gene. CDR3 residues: CATSTQGNEQFF. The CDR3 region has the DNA TGTGCCACCAGTACACAGGGGAATGAGCAGTTCTTC.

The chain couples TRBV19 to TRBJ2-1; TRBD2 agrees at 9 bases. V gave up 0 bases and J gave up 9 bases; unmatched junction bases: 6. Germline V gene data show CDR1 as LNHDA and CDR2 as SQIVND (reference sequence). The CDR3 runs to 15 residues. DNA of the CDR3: TGTGCCAGTAGTATAGATCTAGCGGGAAGGGGTGAGCAGTTCTTC. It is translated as CASSIDLAGRGEQFF.

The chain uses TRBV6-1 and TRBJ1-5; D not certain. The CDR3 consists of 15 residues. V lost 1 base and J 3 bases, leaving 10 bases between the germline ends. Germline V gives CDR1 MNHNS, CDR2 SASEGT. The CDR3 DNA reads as TGTGCCAGCAGTGAAGAGGCCTATCACAATCAGCCCCAGCATTTT. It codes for CASSEEAYHNQPQHF.

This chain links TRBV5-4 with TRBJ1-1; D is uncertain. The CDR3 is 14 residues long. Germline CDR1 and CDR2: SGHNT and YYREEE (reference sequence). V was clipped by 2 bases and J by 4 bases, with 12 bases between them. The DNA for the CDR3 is TGTGCCAGCAGCTTACCGCAGAGGCGCACTGAAGCTTTCTTT. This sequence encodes CASSLPQRRTEAFF.

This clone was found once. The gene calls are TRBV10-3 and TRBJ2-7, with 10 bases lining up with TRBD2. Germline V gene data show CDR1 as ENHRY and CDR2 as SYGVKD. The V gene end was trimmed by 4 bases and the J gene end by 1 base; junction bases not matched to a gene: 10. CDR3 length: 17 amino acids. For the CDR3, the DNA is TGTGCCATCAGTGGTACTAGCGGGATCTCCGGGTCCTACGAGCAGTACTTC. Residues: CAISGTSGISGSYEQYF.

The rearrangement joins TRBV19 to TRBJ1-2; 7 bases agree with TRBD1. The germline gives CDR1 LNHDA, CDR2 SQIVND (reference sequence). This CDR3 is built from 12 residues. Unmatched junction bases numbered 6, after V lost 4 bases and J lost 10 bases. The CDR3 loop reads CASSRMTGPYTF. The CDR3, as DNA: TGTGCCAGTAGTAGGATGACAGGGCCCTACACCTTC.

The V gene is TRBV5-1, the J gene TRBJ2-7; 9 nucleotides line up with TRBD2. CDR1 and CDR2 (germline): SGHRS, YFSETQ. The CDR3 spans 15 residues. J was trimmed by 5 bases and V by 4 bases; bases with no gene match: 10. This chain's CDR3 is CASSAPERGAHEQYF. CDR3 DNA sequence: TGCGCCAGCAGCGCTCCGGAGCGGGGGGCTCACGAGCAGTACTTC.

CDR3 residues: CASSLRDKGDQPQHF. In nucleotides, the CDR3 is TGTGCCAGCAGCTTAAGGGACAAGGGGGATCAGCCCCAGCATTTT. This rearrangement joins TRBV7-3 to TRBJ1-5; possibly TRBD1 for D (6 bases). The germline V and J ends were trimmed by 1 base and 5 bases, with 12 bases remaining between them. Germline V gene data show CDR1 as SGHTA and CDR2 as FQGTGA. The CDR3 is 15 residues long.

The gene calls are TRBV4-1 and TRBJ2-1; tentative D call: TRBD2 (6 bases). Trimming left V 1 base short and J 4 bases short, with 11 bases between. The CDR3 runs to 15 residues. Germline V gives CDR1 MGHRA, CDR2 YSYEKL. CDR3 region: CASSQVEGRYNEQFF. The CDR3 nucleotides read TGCGCCAGCAGCCAAGTGGAGGGGAGGTACAATGAGCAGTTCTTC.

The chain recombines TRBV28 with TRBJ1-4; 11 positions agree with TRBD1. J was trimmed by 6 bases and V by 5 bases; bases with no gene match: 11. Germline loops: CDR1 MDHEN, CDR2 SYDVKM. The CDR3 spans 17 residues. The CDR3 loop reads CASSPYQGTGGDEKLFF. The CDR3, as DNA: TGTGCCAGCAGTCCTTACCAGGGGACAGGGGGGGATGAAAAACTGTTTTTT.

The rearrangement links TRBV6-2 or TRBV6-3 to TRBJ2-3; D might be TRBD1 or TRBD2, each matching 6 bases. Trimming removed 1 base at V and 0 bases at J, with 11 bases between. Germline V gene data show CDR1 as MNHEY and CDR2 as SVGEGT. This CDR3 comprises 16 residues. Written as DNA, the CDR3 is TGTGCCAGCAGTTACTTCGCCGGGGGCAGCACAGATACGCAGTATTTT. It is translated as CASSYFAGGSTDTQYF.

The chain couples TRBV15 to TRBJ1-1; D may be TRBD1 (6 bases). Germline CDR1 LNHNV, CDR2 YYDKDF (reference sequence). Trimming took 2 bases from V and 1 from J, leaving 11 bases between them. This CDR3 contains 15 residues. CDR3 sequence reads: CATSRTGTRNTEAFF. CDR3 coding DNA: TGTGCCACCAGCAGAACCGGGACAAGGAACACTGAAGCTTTCTTT.

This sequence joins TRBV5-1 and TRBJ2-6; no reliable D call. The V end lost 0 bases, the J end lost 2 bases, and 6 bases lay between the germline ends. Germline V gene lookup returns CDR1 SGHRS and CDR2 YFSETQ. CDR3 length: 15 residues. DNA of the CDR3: TGCGCCAGCAGCTTGGCGCTTGCTGGGGCCAACGTCCTGACTTTC. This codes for CASSLALAGANVLTF.

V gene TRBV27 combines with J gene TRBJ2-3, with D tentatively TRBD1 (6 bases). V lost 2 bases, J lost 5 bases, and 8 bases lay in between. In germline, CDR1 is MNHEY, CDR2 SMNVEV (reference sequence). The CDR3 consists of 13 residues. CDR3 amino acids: CASSLDRKDTQYF. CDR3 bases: TGTGCCAGCAGTTTAGACAGGAAAGATACGCAGTATTTT.

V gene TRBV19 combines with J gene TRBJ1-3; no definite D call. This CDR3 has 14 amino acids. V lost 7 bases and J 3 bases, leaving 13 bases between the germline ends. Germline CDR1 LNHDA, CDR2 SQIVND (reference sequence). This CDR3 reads CASKTGPGGNTIYF. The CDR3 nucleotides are TGTGCCAGTAAAACCGGACCCGGTGGAAACACCATATATTTT.

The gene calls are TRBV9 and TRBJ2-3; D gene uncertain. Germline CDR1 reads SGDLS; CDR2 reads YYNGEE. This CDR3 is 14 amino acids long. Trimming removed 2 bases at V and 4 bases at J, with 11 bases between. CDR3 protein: CASSVNQGPDTQYF. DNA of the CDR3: TGTGCCAGCAGCGTCAACCAAGGACCAGATACGCAGTATTTT.

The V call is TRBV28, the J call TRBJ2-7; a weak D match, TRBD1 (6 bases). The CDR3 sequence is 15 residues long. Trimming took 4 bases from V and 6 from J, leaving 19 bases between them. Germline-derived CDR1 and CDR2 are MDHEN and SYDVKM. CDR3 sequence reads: CASSYDPGQTLEQYF. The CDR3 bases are TGTGCCAGCAGTTATGACCCAGGACAGACCCTCGAGCAGTACTTC. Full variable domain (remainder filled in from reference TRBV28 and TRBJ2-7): DVKVTQSSRYLVKRTGEKVFLECVQDMDHENMFWYRQDPGLGLRLIYFSYDVKMKEKGDIPEGYSVSREKKERFSLILESASTNQTSMYLCASSYDPGQTLEQYFGPGTRLTVT.